Listed here are 32 T cell receptor beta chains from one sample, sequenced in a study of OX40 agonist ivuxolimab in advanced cancers. The method was immunoSEQ multiplex PCR; TCRdb's version includes in-frame clones alone and lacks a portion of them. The sample contains 30,000 or so clones, over 90% of which appear only once. The sample in question was CD4+ or CD8+ T cells sorted from blood, obtained in a trial of the OX40 agonist ivuxolimab. The receptors shown here come from an adult with an advanced solid tumor such as melanoma, head and neck, liver or kidney cancer.

The chain recombines TRBV5-4 with TRBJ2-5, with TRBD2 matching over 16 bases. Per the germline V gene, CDR1 is SGHNT and CDR2 is YYREEE (reference sequence). The CDR3 sequence is 18 residues long. Unmatched junction bases numbered 9, after V lost 3 bases and J lost 4 bases. The CDR3 loop reads CASSSRGLAGGPGETQYF. The CDR3 DNA sequence: TGTGCCAGCAGCTCGCGGGGACTAGCGGGAGGGCCGGGAGAGACCCAGTACTTC.

CDR3 amino acids: CASKTQGNTEAFF. The CDR3 bases are TGTGCCAGCAAGACCCAGGGGAACACTGAAGCTTTCTTT. V gene TRBV27 combines with J gene TRBJ1-1; TRBD1 might be the D (5 bases). This CDR3 region has 13 residues. Per the germline V gene, CDR1 is MNHEY and CDR2 is SMNVEV (reference sequence). V was clipped by 7 bases and J by 1 base, with 10 bases between them.

V usage is TRBV9 and J usage is TRBJ2-7; D is unresolved. The germline gives CDR1 SGDLS, CDR2 YYNGEE. V was pared by 0 bases and J by 0 bases, with 10 bases between. The CDR3 has 15 residues. The CDR3 bases are TGTGCCAGCAGCGTAGTGGCAGAGAGCTCCTACGAGCAGTACTTC. This translates into CASSVVAESSYEQYF.

The genes are TRBV13 and TRBJ2-1; unclear D gene. Germline V gene lookup returns CDR1 PRHDT and CDR2 FYEKMQ (reference sequence). V dropped 1 base and J dropped 1 base, with 11 bases sitting between them. The CDR3 is made up of 16 amino acids. Here the CDR3 reads CASSLVLGGSYNEQFF. DNA of the CDR3: TGTGCCAGCAGCTTAGTTCTGGGCGGTTCCTACAATGAGCAGTTCTTC.

This CDR3 is CASSPLDSMNTEAFF. CDR3 nucleotide sequence: TGTGCCAGCAGCCCCTTAGACAGTATGAACACTGAAGCTTTCTTT. The rearrangement links TRBV14 to TRBJ1-1; D possibly corresponds to TRBD1 (5 bases). The CDR3 is made up of 15 amino acids. Per the germline V gene, CDR1 is SGHDN and CDR2 is FVKESK. V lost 4 bases, J lost 0 bases, and 12 bases lay in between.

This chain uses TRBV7-9 with TRBJ1-5; D ambiguous. The germline V gene encodes CDR1 SEHNR and CDR2 FQNEAQ (reference sequence). Trimming stripped 3 bases from V and 5 bases from J, with 8 bases between. The CDR3 covers 13 residues. CDR3 residues: CASSLNSDQPQHF. The CDR3 DNA is TGTGCCAGCAGCTTGAACAGCGATCAGCCCCAGCATTTT.

The chain joins TRBV6-5 to TRBJ1-5, with TRBD1 matching 7 bases. Germline lookup yields CDR1 MNHEY and CDR2 SVGAGI. This CDR3 is 15 amino acids long. The trim removed 5 bases at V and 7 bases at J, leaving 11 bases unmatched. The CDR3 bases are TGTGCCAGCAGTACGACCGGGACAGCAAGCCAGCCCCAGCATTTT. This sequence encodes CASSTTGTASQPQHF.

V usage is TRBV2 and J usage is TRBJ2-1; no firm D call. Germline-derived CDR1 and CDR2 are SNHLY and FYNNEI. Trimming left V 6 bases short and J 5 bases short, with 17 bases between. CDR3 length: 15 residues. CDR3 protein: CASRGLISRNNEQFF. The CDR3 region has the DNA TGTGCCAGCAGGGGGTTAATCTCTCGTAACAATGAGCAGTTCTTC. Variable domain in full (rest from reference TRBV2 and TRBJ2-1): EPEVTQTPSHQVTQMGQEVILRCVPISNHLYFYWYRQILGQKVEFLVSFYNNEISEKSEIFDDQFSVERPDGSNFTLKIRSTKLEDSAMYFCASRGLISRNNEQFFGPGTRLTVL.

This chain links TRBV19 with TRBJ1-1; the match to TRBD1 covers 8 bases. V dropped 3 bases and J dropped 5; count of bases not matched to a gene: 8. CDR1 is LNHDA, CDR2 SQIVND, per germline (reference sequence). The CDR3 contains 15 residues. CDR3 loop: CASSIRTGGWTEAFF. In DNA form, the CDR3 reads TGTGCCAGTAGTATTCGTACAGGGGGATGGACTGAAGCTTTCTTT.

The rearrangement joins TRBV11-2 to TRBJ2-4; tentatively, D is TRBD1 (6 bases). Germline assignment: CDR1 SGHAT and CDR2 FQNNGV. This CDR3 region has 15 residues. With 5 bases removed from V and 1 base from J, the gap between germline ends came to 12 bases. CDR3 residues: CASSEGVAAKNIQYF. As DNA, the CDR3 is TGTGCCAGCAGCGAGGGGGTAGCCGCCAAAAACATTCAGTACTTC.

As DNA, the CDR3 is TGTGCCAGCAGTTTTATGCACGAGCAGTACTTC. Translated: CASSFMHEQYF. This sequence joins TRBV28 and TRBJ2-7, with D uncertain. Germline V gene sequence: CDR1 MDHEN, CDR2 SYDVKM. Between the trimmed V and J ends, which lost 3 bases and 5 bases, there was a span of 5 bases. This CDR3 has 11 residues.

The J gene is TRBJ2-1, the V gene TRBV2; a weak D match, TRBD1 (6 bases). The CDR3 extends over 15 amino acids. Germline assignment: CDR1 SNHLY and CDR2 FYNNEI. V lost 6 bases to trimming and J lost 0 bases, with 12 bases between them. In DNA form, the CDR3 reads TGTGCCAGCAGGTCAGGGGAAAGCTCCTACAATGAGCAGTTCTTC. This gives the protein CASRSGESSYNEQFF.

V usage is TRBV7-6 and J usage is TRBJ1-6; no reliable D call. The CDR3 length is 12 residues. With 5 bases removed from V and 7 bases from J, the gap between germline ends came to 6 bases. Germline values: CDR1 SGHVS, CDR2 FNYEAQ. CDR3 bases: TGTGCCAGCAGCCTCGGGAATTCACCCCTCCACTTT. This gives the protein CASSLGNSPLHF. Filled out from reference TRBV7-6 and TRBJ1-6, the complete variable domain reads GAGVSQSPRYKVTKRGQDVALRCDPISGHVSLYWYRQALGQGPEFLTYFNYEAQQDKSGLPNDRFSAERPEGSISTLTIQRTEQRDSAMYRCASSLGNSPLHFGNGTRLTVT.

This clone was observed once. The rearrangement uses TRBV27 and TRBJ1-1; D gene uncertain. Germline assignment: CDR1 MNHEY and CDR2 SMNVEV (reference sequence). Trimming left V 5 bases short and J 8 bases short, with 15 bases between. This CDR3 is 13 amino acids long. The CDR3 DNA reads TGTGCCAGCAGTCCGATCGGGTCCTCGGAAGCTTTCTTT. Its protein is CASSPIGSSEAFF.

The chain links TRBV5-1 to TRBJ2-1; TRBD1 matches at 7 bases. The germline CDR1 and CDR2 sequences are SGHRS and YFSETQ. The CDR3 runs 17 residues. V shed 2 bases, J shed 8 bases, and the junction held 16 bases outside the gene matches. CDR3 amino acids: CASSFPITDRDGDEQFF. The CDR3 DNA reads TGCGCCAGCAGCTTTCCCATAACCGACAGGGATGGCGATGAGCAGTTCTTC.

This clone was seen just once. V usage is TRBV19 and J usage is TRBJ2-5, with 7 bases aligning to TRBD2. CDR3 length equals 17 residues. Losses at the gene ends were 1 base for V and 4 bases for J; bases not matched to a gene: 12. The V gene's germline CDR1 is LNHDA and CDR2 SQIVND (reference sequence). The CDR3 coding sequence is TGTGCCAGTAGTATAGGTTTTTGGGAGGGGTCCGGAGAGACCCAGTACTTC. This codes for CASSIGFWEGSGETQYF.

About this clone: Other DNA sequences from this sample encode an identical CDR3 as well. The V call is TRBV7-9, the J call TRBJ1-5; D is uncertain. Trimming removed 1 base at V and 4 bases at J, with 2 bases between. The CDR3 runs 12 residues. Per the germline V gene, CDR1 is SEHNR and CDR2 is FQNEAQ (reference sequence). DNA for the CDR3: TGTGCCAGCAGCTTAGGGAATCAGCCCCAGCATTTT. Protein: CASSLGNQPQHF.

The chain links TRBV5-4 to TRBJ2-7; the match to TRBD1 covers 7 bases. This CDR3 is built from 12 residues. Germline lookup yields CDR1 SGHNT and CDR2 YYREEE (reference sequence). V gave up 0 bases and J gave up 6 bases; unmatched junction bases: 0. In nucleotides, the CDR3 is TGTGCCAGCAGCTTGGAGGGGGCCGAGCAGTACTTC. Protein sequence: CASSLEGAEQYF.

This chain connects TRBV6-1 to TRBJ2-3; 7 nucleotides line up with TRBD2. The germline V gene encodes CDR1 MNHNS and CDR2 SASEGT. The CDR3 consists of 14 residues. With V trimmed by 6 bases and J by 2 bases, 5 bases remained unmatched. The CDR3 reads CASSKRGLTDTQYF. The CDR3, as DNA: TGTGCCAGCAGCAAGCGGGGACTCACAGATACGCAGTATTTT.

In its sample, this clone was seen once. The chain uses TRBV19 and TRBJ1-5; the D gene is possibly TRBD1 (5 bases). Germline V gene lookup returns CDR1 LNHDA and CDR2 SQIVND (reference sequence). The CDR3 spans 14 residues. Trimming removed 8 bases at V and 6 bases at J, with 17 bases between. The CDR3 loop is CASEQVPLGQPQHF. CDR3 nucleotide sequence: TGTGCCAGTGAACAGGTACCCTTGGGTCAGCCCCAGCATTTT.

V gene TRBV6-1 combines with J gene TRBJ2-3; TRBD2 matches 10 bases. Per the germline V gene, CDR1 is MNHNS and CDR2 is SASEGT. After removal of 4 bases from V and 2 bases from J, the junction contained 6 bases not matched to a gene. CDR3 length: 16 residues. CDR3: CASSARTSGYTDTQYF. CDR3 sequence (DNA): TGTGCCAGCAGTGCTAGGACTAGCGGTTACACAGATACGCAGTATTTT.

The chain links TRBV7-9 to TRBJ2-7; the match to TRBD1 covers 7 bases. Losses at the gene ends were 4 bases for V and 3 bases for J; bases not matched to a gene: 15. This CDR3 spans 17 amino acids. CDR1 SEHNR and CDR2 FQNEAQ come from the germline V gene (reference sequence). CDR3 sequence: CASSSLNRGQLHYEQYF. The CDR3, as DNA: TGTGCCAGCAGCTCCCTTAATAGGGGACAGCTTCACTACGAGCAGTACTTC.

The chain recombines TRBV7-3 with TRBJ2-3; unclear D gene. Trimming left V 1 base short and J 0 bases short, with 8 bases between. Germline V gives CDR1 SGHTA, CDR2 FQGTGA. CDR3 length: 15 amino acids. For the CDR3, the DNA is TGTGCCAGCAGCTTAATGTACGGTAGCACAGATACGCAGTATTTT. This translates into CASSLMYGSTDTQYF. Full variable domain (rest looked up from reference TRBV7-3 and TRBJ2-3): GAGVSQTPSNKVTEKGKYVELRCDPISGHTALYWYRQSLGQGPEFLIYFQGTGAADDSGLPNDRFFAVRPEGSVSTLKIQRTERGDSAVYLCASSLMYGSTDTQYFGPGTRLTVL.

The chain couples TRBV11-2 to TRBJ2-7, with D possibly TRBD1 on 6 matching bases. Trimming left V 1 base short and J 6 bases short, with 13 bases between. The CDR3 runs to 14 residues. Germline V gene lookup returns CDR1 SGHAT and CDR2 FQNNGV. Here the CDR3 DNA reads TGTGCCAGCAGCTTAGGGGGATCAGGGGTCGAGCAGTACTTC. It translates to CASSLGGSGVEQYF.

The chain carries TRBV2 and TRBJ1-2; D is unresolved. V lost 5 bases and J lost 2, with 15 bases in between. CDR1 is SNHLY, CDR2 FYNNEI, per germline. This CDR3 comprises 15 residues. This chain's CDR3 is CASSYLEATNYGYTF. DNA for the CDR3: TGTGCCAGCAGTTATTTGGAGGCGACCAACTATGGCTACACCTTC.

This clone appeared once. The CDR3 sequence is CASSSTNRGVPGNTIYF. The CDR3 bases are TGTGCCAGCAGCTCAACAAACAGGGGGGTACCTGGAAACACCATATATTTT. The V call is TRBV7-9, the J call TRBJ1-3; 8 bases match TRBD1. Germline V CDR1 and CDR2: SEHNR, FQNEAQ (reference sequence). The CDR3 is 17 amino acids. V lost 4 bases, J lost 2 bases, and 10 bases stayed unmatched. Complete variable domain (other parts from reference TRBV7-9 and TRBJ1-3): DTGVSQNPRHKITKRGQNVTFRCDPISEHNRLYWYRQTLGQGPEFLTYFQNEAQLEKSRLLSDRFSAERPKGSFSTLEIQRTEQGDSAMYLCASSSTNRGVPGNTIYFGEGSWLTVV.

The gene calls are TRBV5-4 and TRBJ1-1; D is unclear. CDR3 length: 14 amino acids. V lost 0 bases and J lost 5, with 11 bases in between. Germline loops: CDR1 SGHNT, CDR2 YYREEE (reference sequence). In DNA, the CDR3 is TGTGCCAGCAGCTTGGCCCCCCCGGGGACTGAAGCTTTCTTT. Protein sequence: CASSLAPPGTEAFF.

This chain joins TRBV7-2 and TRBJ2-1, with TRBD2 matching over 8 bases. Trimming cost V 10 bases and J 3 bases; bases outside gene matches: 8. Germline V gene sequence: CDR1 SGHTA, CDR2 FQGNSA. The CDR3 has 14 amino acids. The CDR3 DNA follows: TGTGCCACCGAGCGGGAGACGCTCTACAATGAGCAGTTCTTC. Its protein product is CATERETLYNEQFF.

This chain joins TRBV6-5 and TRBJ2-5; the D gene is possibly TRBD2 (5 bases). The germline gives CDR1 MNHEY, CDR2 SVGAGI. The CDR3 totals 15 residues. The ends were cut back, 6 bases at V and 3 bases at J, with 17 bases in the middle. The CDR3 region is CASSPNEGREETQYF. The CDR3 bases are TGTGCCAGCAGCCCGAACGAGGGTAGGGAAGAGACCCAGTACTTC.

J is TRBJ2-7 and V is TRBV14; D is undetermined. CDR1 and CDR2 from the germline V gene are SGHDN and FVKESK. This CDR3 comprises 15 residues. Between the trimmed V and J ends, which lost 0 bases and 5 bases, there was a span of 14 bases. This CDR3 reads CASSQEWSSVDEQYF. The CDR3 nucleotides are TGTGCCAGCAGCCAAGAGTGGTCTTCGGTAGACGAGCAGTACTTC.

The V call is TRBV7-9, the J call TRBJ1-3; D unclear. CDR1 and CDR2 (germline): SEHNR, FQNEAQ (reference sequence). The CDR3 length is 16 residues. V lost 2 bases to trimming and J lost 2 bases, with 13 bases between them. The CDR3 region has the DNA TGTGCCAGCAGCTTATACGATGGAGGGCCTGGAAACACCATATATTTT. Translation: CASSLYDGGPGNTIYF.

The chain links TRBV2 to TRBJ2-1; TRBD2 agrees at 11 bases. CDR3 length: 14 residues. CDR1 and CDR2 (germline): SNHLY, FYNNEI. With 6 bases clipped from V and 7 bases from J, the junction kept 5 bases outside the gene matches. The CDR3 coding sequence is TGTGCCAGCAGGACTAGCGGGGCAAGTAATGAGCAGTTCTTC. This gives the protein CASRTSGASNEQFF.